Below are 5 T cell receptor beta chains sequenced from a single sample in a study of T cells in Graves' hyperthyroidism and ophthalmopathy. Researchers amplified the TCR beta CDR3 regions from RNA transcripts. Using the HTBI primer set, a first-round RT-PCR was run on the TCR CDR3. MiXCR, run by TCRdb on the multiplex PCR reads, gives a single entry per CDR3 protein. The sample has around 500,000 distinct CDR3 sequences; roughly 15% are singletons. Sequences were obtained from blood. Receptors originate from a woman aged 30 to 39 with Graves' ophthalmopathy.

This clonotype was observed a handful of times. The chain has TRBV14 and TRBJ1-3; D remains unclear. The germline V gene has CDR1 SGHDN and CDR2 FVKESK. Deletions cut 4 bases from V and 4 bases from J, with 11 bases between. The CDR3 consists of 14 residues. CDR3 region: CASSPRLGGNTIYF. The CDR3 region has the DNA TGTGCCAGCAGCCCCAGACTTGGGGGAAACACCATATATTTT. The full variable domain, completed using reference TRBV14 and TRBJ1-3, is EAGVTQFPSHSVIEKGQTVTLRCDPISGHDNLYWYRRVMGKEIKFLLHFVKESKQDESGMPNNRFLAERTGGTYSTLKVQPAELEDSGVYFCASSPRLGGNTIYFGEGSWLTVV.

This clonotype showed up just a few times. The V call is TRBV29-1, the J call TRBJ1-1; D gene ambiguous. This CDR3 comprises 14 residues. CDR1 is SQVTM, CDR2 ANQGSEA, per germline. The V end lost 5 bases, the J end lost 1 base, and 14 bases lay between the germline ends. The CDR3 here is CSVSHRGTNTEAFF. The CDR3 nucleotides are TGCAGCGTTTCCCACCGTGGCACGAACACTGAAGCTTTCTTT.

The table lists this clonotype with a few counts. The chain joins TRBV6-5 to TRBJ2-3; no clear D. Germline V gives CDR1 MNHEY, CDR2 SVGAGI. The CDR3 is 14 amino acids. Trimming removed 1 base at V and 2 bases at J, with 7 bases between. The DNA of the CDR3 is TGTGCCAGCAGTTACTTCGGAAACACAGATACGCAGTATTTT. Encoded protein: CASSYFGNTDTQYF.

This clonotype was counted ten times or more. The V call is TRBV7-2, the J call TRBJ2-2; D unclear. Trimming stripped 2 bases from V and 3 bases from J, with 10 bases between. This CDR3 is 15 amino acids long. Per the germline V gene, CDR1 is SGHTA and CDR2 is FQGNSA. CDR3 bases: TGTGCCAGCAGCTTAATAGACTCATACACCGGGGAGCTGTTTTTT. Its translation: CASSLIDSYTGELFF.

This clonotype was picked up many times. The chain couples TRBV20-1 to TRBJ2-7; the match to TRBD2 covers 7 bases. V lost 4 bases to trimming and J lost 4 bases; unmatched junction nucleotides: 10. Per germline, CDR1 DFQATT and CDR2 SNEGSKA (reference sequence). The CDR3 is made up of 14 amino acids. The CDR3: CSAIVTGLPYEQYF. The CDR3 DNA sequence: TGCAGTGCTATAGTAACGGGACTACCGTACGAGCAGTACTTC.